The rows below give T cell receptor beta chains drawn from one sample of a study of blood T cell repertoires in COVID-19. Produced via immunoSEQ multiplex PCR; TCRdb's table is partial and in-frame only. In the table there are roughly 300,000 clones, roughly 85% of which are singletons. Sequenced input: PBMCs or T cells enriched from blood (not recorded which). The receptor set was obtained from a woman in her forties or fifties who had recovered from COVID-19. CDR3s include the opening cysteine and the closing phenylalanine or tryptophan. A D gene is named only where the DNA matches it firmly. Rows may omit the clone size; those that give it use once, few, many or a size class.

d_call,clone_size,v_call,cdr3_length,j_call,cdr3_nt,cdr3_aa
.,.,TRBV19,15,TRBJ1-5,TGTGCCAGTAGTCCCGACAGAGGTAGCAATCAGCCCCAGCATTTT,CASSPDRGSNQPQHF
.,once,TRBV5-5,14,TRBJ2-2,TGTGCCAGCAATCCGGGGGACTTCACCGGGGAGCTGTTTTTT,CASNPGDFTGELFF
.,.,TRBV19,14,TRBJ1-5,TGTGCCAGTAGCCGGGACAATCCAGGCCAGCCCCAGCATTTT,CASSRDNPGQPQHF
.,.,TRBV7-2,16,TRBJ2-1,TGTGCCAGCAGCTTAGTGTGGGCTTCCGTCTACAATGAGCAGTTCTTC,CASSLVWASVYNEQFF
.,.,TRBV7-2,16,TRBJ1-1,TGTGCCAGCAGCTTAGCCCGATCCCGCGGTGGCACTGAAGCTTTCTTT,CASSLARSRGGTEAFF
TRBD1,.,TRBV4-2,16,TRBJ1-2,TGTGCCAGCAGCCACCTGACAGGGGGCATGGACTATGGCTACACCTTC,CASSHLTGGMDYGYTF
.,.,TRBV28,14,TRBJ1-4,TGTGCCAGCAGTATACAGGGTACGAAGGAAAAACTGTTTTTT,CASSIQGTKEKLFF
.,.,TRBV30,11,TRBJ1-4,TGTGCTGTGGCATTTAATGAAAAACTGTTTTTT,CAVAFNEKLFF
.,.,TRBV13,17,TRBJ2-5,TGTGCCAGCAGCTTATATTGGGGGCGGGGGCTGGAAGAGACCCAGTACTTC,CASSLYWGRGLEETQYF
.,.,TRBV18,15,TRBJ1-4,TGTGCCAGCTCCCCTCCCGGGGCAACTAATGAAAAACTGTTTTTT,CASSPPGATNEKLFF
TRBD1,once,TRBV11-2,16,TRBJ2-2,TGTGCCAGCAGCTTAGTTCTCAGGGGGCATGGCGGGGAGCTGTTTTTT,CASSLVLRGHGGELFF
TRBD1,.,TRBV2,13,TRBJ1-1,TGTGCCAGCAGTAACCAGGGGGCTGCTGAAGCTTTCTTT,CASSNQGAAEAFF
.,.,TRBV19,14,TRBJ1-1,TGTGCCAGTGGCCCCGGGTACGGGAACACTGAAGCTTTCTTT,CASGPGYGNTEAFF
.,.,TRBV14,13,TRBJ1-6,TGTGCCAGCAGCCTAAGGGGGAATTCACCCCTCCACTTT,CASSLRGNSPLHF
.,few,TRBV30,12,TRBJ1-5,TGTGCCTGGAGCTATAGCAATCAGCCCCAGCATTTT,CAWSYSNQPQHF
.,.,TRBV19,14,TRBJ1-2,TGTGCCAGTAGTATAGCGGCAGCGATTTATGGCTACACCTTC,CASSIAAAIYGYTF
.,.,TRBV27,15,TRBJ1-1,TGTGCCAGCAGTTCCCCCCCGGGGAGGGACACTGAAGCTTTCTTT,CASSSPPGRDTEAFF
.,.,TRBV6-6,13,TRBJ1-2,TGTGCCAGCAGTTCATTATCGGGGTCTGGCTACACCTTC,CASSSLSGSGYTF
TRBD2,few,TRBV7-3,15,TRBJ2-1,TGTGCCAGCAGCTTCGGGACTAGCGGGGGAGGTGAGCAGTTCTTC,CASSFGTSGGGEQFF